The 23 T cell receptor beta chains in this list originate from one sample, sequenced in a study of blood T cell repertoires in COVID-19. Assay used: immunoSEQ multiplex PCR; TCRdb lists only in-frame clones, some missing. The sample shows some 48,000 clones, about four fifths of them seen only once. Source material: peripheral blood. The receptors shown here come from a man aged 45 to 65 with acute or convalescent COVID-19.

The chain carries TRBV6-1 and TRBJ2-7; 9 bases are a match to TRBD1. This CDR3 spans 15 amino acids. Losses at the gene ends were 2 bases for V and 3 bases for J; bases not matched to a gene: 5. CDR1 and CDR2 from the germline V gene are MNHNS and SASEGT. In DNA form, the CDR3 reads TGTGCCAGCAGTGAATACCGGGGACAGGGCTACGAGCAGTACTTC. Protein: CASSEYRGQGYEQYF.

This chain uses TRBV28 with TRBJ2-7, with TRBD1 matching over 9 bases. The germline gives CDR1 MDHEN, CDR2 SYDVKM. The junction had 10 bases not matched to a gene; V was cut back by 2 bases and J by 8 bases. The CDR3 totals 15 residues. The CDR3 loop is CASSLRTGGRAQQYF. The CDR3, as DNA: TGTGCCAGCAGTTTAAGAACAGGGGGCCGTGCACAGCAGTACTTC.

The chain uses TRBV30 and TRBJ1-1, with 7 positions matching TRBD1. Trimming at V came to 5 bases and at J to 2 bases, leaving 5 bases not matched to a gene. The germline CDR1 and CDR2 sequences are GTSNPN and SVGIG (reference sequence). The CDR3 contains 13 residues. The CDR3 DNA is TGTGCCTGGGACAGGGCAGGAAACACTGAAGCTTTCTTT. This translates into CAWDRAGNTEAFF.

The CDR3 spells CASSIVATPTQFF. The CDR3 DNA reads TGTGCCAGTAGTATTGTAGCTACCCCAACACAGTTCTTC. The chain has TRBV19 and TRBJ2-1; D unclear. Germline CDR1 reads LNHDA; CDR2 reads SQIVND (reference sequence). The length of the CDR3 is 13 residues. Between the trimmed V and J ends, which lost 3 bases and 13 bases, there was a span of 16 bases. The complete variable domain, with remaining parts taken from reference TRBV19 and TRBJ2-1, reads DGGITQSPKYLFRKEGQNVTLSCEQNLNHDAMYWYRQDPGQGLRLIYYSQIVNDFQKGDIAEGYSVSREKKESFPLTVTSAQKNPTAFYLCASSIVATPTQFFGPGTRLTVL.

This clone appeared once. The chain links TRBV12-5 to TRBJ1-3; TRBD1 matches at 8 bases. Looked up from germline, CDR1 is LGHNT and CDR2 is FRNRAP. The trim removed 8 bases at V and 0 bases at J, leaving 9 bases unmatched. CDR3 size: 16 residues. CDR3 DNA sequence: TGTGCTAGTAGACGACAGGGGTCTGACTCTGGAAACACCATATATTTT. Amino acid sequence: CASRRQGSDSGNTIYF. The variable domain in full, with the rest retrieved from reference TRBV12-5 and TRBJ1-3, is DARVTQTPRHKVTEMGQEVTMRCQPILGHNTVFWYRQTMMQGLELLAYFRNRAPLDDSGMPKDRFSAEMPDATLATLKIQPSEPRDSAVYFCASRRQGSDSGNTIYFGEGSWLTVV.

This chain connects TRBV7-9 to TRBJ1-4, with a tentative D call TRBD1 (5 bases). The CDR3 has 16 amino acids. Germline-derived CDR1 and CDR2 are SEHNR and FQNEAQ (reference sequence). V was shortened by 5 bases and J by 11 bases, with 24 bases between the two germline ends. CDR3 sequence (DNA): TGTGCCAGCAGCCTAGACTCAGGCGGGGCCATAGGGAAACTGTTTTTT. Translating gives CASSLDSGGAIGKLFF.

This chain uses TRBV21-1 with TRBJ1-5; the D segment call TRBD1 is taken from the table without a DNA check. TRBV21-1 is noted as a pseudogene. The CDR3 runs to 17 residues. As DNA, the CDR3 is TGTGCCAGCAGCAAAGTTAACAGAGATTATAGCAATCAGCCCCAGCATTTT. Amino acid sequence: CASSKVNRDYSNQPQHF.

The V call is TRBV29-1, the J call TRBJ2-1, with unresolved D. There are 11 residues in the CDR3. Germline loops: CDR1 SQVTM, CDR2 ANQGSEA. V was cut by 7 bases and J by 8 bases, with 12 bases left in between. The CDR3 region has the DNA TGCAGCGGTCTAGGAAACTATGAGCAGTTCTTC. This gives the protein CSGLGNYEQFF.

CDR3 coding DNA: TGTGCCAGCAGGGGGACTAGCGGGCCGTATGGCGAGCAGTACTTC. Translation gives CASRGTSGPYGEQYF. The genes are TRBV28 and TRBJ2-7; 12 bases map to TRBD2. The V gene's germline CDR1 is MDHEN and CDR2 SYDVKM. This CDR3 is 15 amino acids long. V gave up 6 bases and J gave up 6 bases; unmatched junction bases: 9.

This clone was seen only a few times. The V call is TRBV19, the J call TRBJ1-5; D might be TRBD1 (6 bases). Trimming stripped 10 bases from V and 1 base from J, with 8 bases between. Per germline, CDR1 LNHDA and CDR2 SQIVND (reference sequence). The length of the CDR3 is 12 residues. CDR3 sequence reads: CAIGQSNQPQHF. CDR3 coding DNA: TGTGCCATTGGACAGAGCAATCAGCCCCAGCATTTT.

This chain connects TRBV2 to TRBJ1-3; D call uncertain. In germline, CDR1 is SNHLY, CDR2 FYNNEI. The CDR3 runs 20 residues. Trimming took off 0 bases at V and 2 bases at J, with 23 bases between the two ends. The CDR3 is CASSEAGLAGGSVAGNTIYF. DNA of the CDR3: TGTGCCAGCAGTGAAGCAGGATTAGCGGGTGGTTCGGTAGCTGGAAACACCATATATTTT. The entire variable domain, with the rest obtained from reference TRBV2 and TRBJ1-3, is as follows: EPEVTQTPSHQVTQMGQEVILRCVPISNHLYFYWYRQILGQKVEFLVSFYNNEISEKSEIFDDQFSVERPDGSNFTLKIRSTKLEDSAMYFCASSEAGLAGGSVAGNTIYFGEGSWLTVV.

V and J are TRBV5-1 and TRBJ1-2; D remains unclear. Deletions cut 7 bases from V and 3 bases from J, with 7 bases between. The CDR3 has 11 residues. In germline, CDR1 is SGHRS, CDR2 YFSETQ. The DNA for the CDR3 is TGCGCCAGCCGAGAAGACTATGGCTACACCTTC. Its translation: CASREDYGYTF.

The chain has TRBV28 and TRBJ2-1, with 8 bases matching TRBD2. CDR3 length equals 14 residues. Germline CDR1 reads MDHEN; CDR2 reads SYDVKM. Trimming at V came to 6 bases and at J to 7 bases, leaving 8 bases not matched to a gene. In nucleotides, the CDR3 is TGTGCCAGCAGCCGACGAGCTAGCGGGAATGAGCAGTTCTTC. Protein: CASSRRASGNEQFF.

DNA of the CDR3: TGTGCCAGCAGAAGCCGGGACAGAGCAACTAATGAAAAACTGTTTTTT. It yields the protein CASRSRDRATNEKLFF. J is TRBJ1-4 and V is TRBV28, with TRBD1 matching over 7 bases. CDR1 and CDR2 from the germline V gene are MDHEN and SYDVKM. The length of the CDR3 is 16 residues. Trimming at V came to 6 bases and at J to 0 bases, leaving 7 bases not matched to a gene.

The J gene is TRBJ2-3, the V gene TRBV28, with 10 bases that match TRBD2. This CDR3 contains 15 residues. Germline assignment: CDR1 MDHEN and CDR2 SYDVKM. J lost 7 bases, V lost 5 bases, and 9 bases had no gene match. This CDR3 is CASSPPLAGVYTQYF. The CDR3 nucleotides are TGTGCCAGCAGTCCCCCGCTAGCGGGAGTATATACGCAGTATTTT.

This sequence joins TRBV12-3 or TRBV12-4 and TRBJ1-2; D might be TRBD1 (6 bases). The germline V and J ends were trimmed by 2 bases and 6 bases, with 10 bases remaining between them. The CDR3 extends over 13 amino acids. DNA of the CDR3: TGTGCCAGCAGTTTACGGCCAGGGGATGGCTACACCTTC. Translating it yields CASSLRPGDGYTF.

The chain recombines TRBV6-5 with TRBJ1-1, with 7 bases that match TRBD1. The germline CDR1 and CDR2 sequences are MNHEY and SVGAGI. Unmatched junction bases numbered 6, after V lost 0 bases and J lost 5 bases. The CDR3 covers 15 residues. In DNA form, the CDR3 reads TGTGCCAGCAGTTACTCGACAGGGAGAGGTACTGAAGCTTTCTTT. This encodes CASSYSTGRGTEAFF.

The chain links TRBV9 to TRBJ2-7; TRBD1 agrees at 10 bases. The V gene's germline CDR1 is SGDLS and CDR2 YYNGEE. The CDR3 is 15 amino acids. The J segment lost 3 bases and the V segment lost 3 bases, leaving 6 bases of the junction unmatched. In DNA, the CDR3 is TGTGCCAGCAGCGATCACTGGACAGGGGGCTACGAGCAGTACTTC. Residues: CASSDHWTGGYEQYF.

The chain uses TRBV3-1 (or the pseudogene TRBV3-2) and TRBJ2-1, with D maybe TRBD1 (5 bases). Germline CDR1 and CDR2: LGHDT and YNNKEL (reference sequence). V gave up 0 bases and J gave up 4 bases, with 10 bases separating them. CDR3 length: 15 residues. The chain's CDR3 is CASSQDSAGYNEQFF. The CDR3 nucleotides read TGTGCCAGCAGCCAAGATTCGGCAGGGTACAATGAGCAGTTCTTC.

This sequence joins TRBV14 and TRBJ2-5, with a tentative D call TRBD1 (6 bases). V was clipped by 1 base and J by 5 bases, with 20 bases between them. This CDR3 spans 17 amino acids. The germline CDR1 and CDR2 sequences are SGHDN and FVKESK. The CDR3, as DNA: TGTGCCAGCAGCCAAGTTCCTCCGGGACAAGGAGCGGAGACCCAGTACTTC. This gives the protein CASSQVPPGQGAETQYF.

This clone appeared once. The genes are TRBV12-3 or TRBV12-4 and TRBJ2-2; D gene unclear. Trimming removed 0 bases at V and 6 bases at J, with 5 bases between. The CDR3 spans 13 residues. The DNA for the CDR3 is TGTGCCAGCAGTTTAGCCGGTGCCGGGGAGCTGTTTTTT. It encodes CASSLAGAGELFF.

This sequence joins TRBV21-1 and TRBJ2-1; the table's D call TRBD1 went unverified against the DNA. TRBV21-1 is a pseudogene segment. The CDR3 contains 16 residues. CDR3 in DNA: TGTGCCAGCAGCACTTGGCACGGACACTCCTACAATGAGCAGTTCTTC. Protein: CASSTWHGHSYNEQFF.

This sequence joins TRBV4-1 and TRBJ2-3, with 9 bases fitting TRBD1. The germline gives CDR1 MGHRA, CDR2 YSYEKL. The CDR3 is made up of 17 amino acids. V lost 5 bases to trimming and J lost 2 bases; unmatched junction nucleotides: 11. The CDR3 sequence is CASSKPLQGALTDTQYF. CDR3 DNA: TGCGCCAGCAGCAAGCCCCTACAGGGGGCCCTCACAGATACGCAGTATTTT.